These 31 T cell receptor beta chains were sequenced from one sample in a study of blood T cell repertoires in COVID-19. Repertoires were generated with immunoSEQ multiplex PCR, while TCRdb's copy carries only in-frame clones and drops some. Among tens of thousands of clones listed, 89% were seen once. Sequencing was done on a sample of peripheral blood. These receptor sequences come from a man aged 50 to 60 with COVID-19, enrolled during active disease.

The CDR3 region has the DNA TGTGCCAGCAGTTACTCACAGAACACTGAAGCTTTCTTT. Residues: CASSYSQNTEAFF. The rearrangement uses TRBV6-5 and TRBJ1-1, with D hard to call. CDR1 MNHEY and CDR2 SVGAGI come from the germline V gene. The CDR3 is 13 amino acids. The V and J ends lost 0 bases and 1 base respectively, with 3 bases between them.

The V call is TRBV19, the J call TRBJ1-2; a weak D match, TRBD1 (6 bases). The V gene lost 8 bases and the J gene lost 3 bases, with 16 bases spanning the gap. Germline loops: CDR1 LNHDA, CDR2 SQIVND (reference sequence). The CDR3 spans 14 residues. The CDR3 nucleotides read TGTGCCAGTCGGACAGCGAGTCCTTACTATGGCTACACCTTC. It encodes CASRTASPYYGYTF.

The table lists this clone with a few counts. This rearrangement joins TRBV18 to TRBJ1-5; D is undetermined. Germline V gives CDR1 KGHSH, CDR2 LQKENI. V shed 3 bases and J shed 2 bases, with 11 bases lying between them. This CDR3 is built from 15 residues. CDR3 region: CASSPERLGNQPQHF. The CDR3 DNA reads TGTGCCAGCTCACCTGAGAGGTTGGGCAATCAGCCCCAGCATTTT. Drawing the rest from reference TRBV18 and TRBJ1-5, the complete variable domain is NAGVMQNPRHLVRRRGQEARLRCSPMKGHSHVYWYRQLPEEGLKFMVYLQKENIIDESGMPKERFSAEFPKEGPSILRIQQVVRGDSAAYFCASSPERLGNQPQHFGDGTRLSIL.

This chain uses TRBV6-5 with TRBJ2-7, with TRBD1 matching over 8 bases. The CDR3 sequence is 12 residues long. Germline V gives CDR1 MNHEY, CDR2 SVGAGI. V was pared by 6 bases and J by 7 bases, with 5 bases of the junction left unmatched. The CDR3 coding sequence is TGTGCCAGCAGCGGACAGGGATGGGAGCAGTACTTC. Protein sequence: CASSGQGWEQYF.

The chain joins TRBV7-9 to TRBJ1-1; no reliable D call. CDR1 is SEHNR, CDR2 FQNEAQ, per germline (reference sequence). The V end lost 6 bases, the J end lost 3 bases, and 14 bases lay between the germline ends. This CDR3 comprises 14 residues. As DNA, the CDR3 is TGTGCCAGCAGTCTGATCCGGGAGTACACTGAAGCTTTCTTT. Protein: CASSLIREYTEAFF.

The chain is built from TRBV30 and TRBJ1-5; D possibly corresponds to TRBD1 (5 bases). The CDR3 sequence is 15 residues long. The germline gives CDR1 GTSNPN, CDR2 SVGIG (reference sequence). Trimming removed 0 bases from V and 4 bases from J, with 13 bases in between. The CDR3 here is CAWSVGGGGNQPQHF. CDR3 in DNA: TGTGCCTGGAGTGTTGGGGGAGGAGGAAATCAGCCCCAGCATTTT.

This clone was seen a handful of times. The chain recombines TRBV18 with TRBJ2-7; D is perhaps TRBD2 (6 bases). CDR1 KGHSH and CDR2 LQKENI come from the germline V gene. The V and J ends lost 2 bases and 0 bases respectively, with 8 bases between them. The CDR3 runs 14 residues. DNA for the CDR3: TGTGCCAGCTCACCAGGCGGGGCCTCCTACGAGCAGTACTTC. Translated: CASSPGGASYEQYF.

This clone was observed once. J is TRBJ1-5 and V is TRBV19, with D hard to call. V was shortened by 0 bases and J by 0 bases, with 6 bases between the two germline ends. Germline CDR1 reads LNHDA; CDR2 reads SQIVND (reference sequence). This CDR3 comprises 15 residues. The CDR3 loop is CASSIEQNSNQPQHF. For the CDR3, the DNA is TGTGCCAGTAGTATAGAACAAAATAGCAATCAGCCCCAGCATTTT.

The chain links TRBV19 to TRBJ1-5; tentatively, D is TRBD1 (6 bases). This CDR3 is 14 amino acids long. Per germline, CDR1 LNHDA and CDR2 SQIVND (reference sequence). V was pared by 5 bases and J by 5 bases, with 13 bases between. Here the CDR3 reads CASSEVQGYQPQHF. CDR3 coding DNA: TGTGCCAGTAGTGAGGTACAGGGTTATCAGCCCCAGCATTTT.

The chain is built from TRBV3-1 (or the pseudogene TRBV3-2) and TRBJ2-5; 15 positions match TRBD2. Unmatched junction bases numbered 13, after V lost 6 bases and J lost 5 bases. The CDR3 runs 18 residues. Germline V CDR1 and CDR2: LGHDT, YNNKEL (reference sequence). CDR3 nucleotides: TGTGCCAGCAGTCTTGGACTAGCGGGGGGGCCTGGACGGGAGACCCAGTACTTC. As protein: CASSLGLAGGPGRETQYF.

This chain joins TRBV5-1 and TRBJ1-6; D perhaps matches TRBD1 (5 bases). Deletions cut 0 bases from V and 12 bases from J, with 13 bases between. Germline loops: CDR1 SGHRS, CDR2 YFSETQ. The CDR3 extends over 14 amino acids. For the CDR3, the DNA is TGCGCCAGCAGCTTGGGGGACTCAGTGGTACCCCTCCACTTT. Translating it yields CASSLGDSVVPLHF.

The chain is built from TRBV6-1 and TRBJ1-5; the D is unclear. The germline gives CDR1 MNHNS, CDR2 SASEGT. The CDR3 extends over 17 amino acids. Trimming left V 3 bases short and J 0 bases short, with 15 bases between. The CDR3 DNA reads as TGTGCCAGCAGTGATAACGCACCTCACTATAGCAATCAGCCCCAGCATTTT. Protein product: CASSDNAPHYSNQPQHF.

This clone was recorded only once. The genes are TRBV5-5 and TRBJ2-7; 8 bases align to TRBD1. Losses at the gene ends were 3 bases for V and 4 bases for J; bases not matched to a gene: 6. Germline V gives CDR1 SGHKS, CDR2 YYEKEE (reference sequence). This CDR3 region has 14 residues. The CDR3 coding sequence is TGTGCCAGCAGCTCCACTCGGACAGGGTACGAGCAGTACTTC. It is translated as CASSSTRTGYEQYF.

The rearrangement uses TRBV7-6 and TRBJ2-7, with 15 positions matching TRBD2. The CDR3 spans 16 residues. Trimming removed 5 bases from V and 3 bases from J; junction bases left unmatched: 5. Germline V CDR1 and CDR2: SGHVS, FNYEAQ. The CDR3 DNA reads TGTGCCAGCAGCCCGGGACTAGCGGGGGGCTACTACGAGCAGTACTTC. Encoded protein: CASSPGLAGGYYEQYF.

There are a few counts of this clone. This CDR3 reads CASRAGTGGEKLFF. CDR3 DNA: TGTGCCAGCAGGGCCGGGACAGGGGGAGAAAAACTGTTTTTT. The V call is TRBV6-5, the J call TRBJ1-4; 11 positions match TRBD1. The V gene end was trimmed by 6 bases and the J gene end by 8 bases; junction bases not matched to a gene: 5. The CDR3 runs 14 residues. The germline gives CDR1 MNHEY, CDR2 SVGAGI.

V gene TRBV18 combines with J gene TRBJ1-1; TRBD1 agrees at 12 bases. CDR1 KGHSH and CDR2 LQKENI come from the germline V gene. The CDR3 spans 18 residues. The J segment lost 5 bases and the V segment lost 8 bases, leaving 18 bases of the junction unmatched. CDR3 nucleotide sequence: TGTGCCAGCGGGAACCGGGACAGGGGGCTGGCTGAGTCGACTGAAGCTTTCTTT. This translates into CASGNRDRGLAESTEAFF.

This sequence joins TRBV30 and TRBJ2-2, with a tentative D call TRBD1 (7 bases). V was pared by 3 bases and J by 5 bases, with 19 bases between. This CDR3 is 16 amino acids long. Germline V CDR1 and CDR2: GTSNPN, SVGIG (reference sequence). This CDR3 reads CAWSKQGDFRTGELFF. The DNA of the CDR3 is TGTGCCTGGAGCAAGCAGGGGGACTTCAGGACCGGGGAGCTGTTTTTT.

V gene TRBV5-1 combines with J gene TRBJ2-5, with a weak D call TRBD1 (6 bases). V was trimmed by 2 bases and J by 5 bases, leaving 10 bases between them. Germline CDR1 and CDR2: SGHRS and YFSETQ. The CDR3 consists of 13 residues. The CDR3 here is CASSLNRDETQYF. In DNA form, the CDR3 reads TGCGCCAGCAGCTTAAACAGGGATGAGACCCAGTACTTC.

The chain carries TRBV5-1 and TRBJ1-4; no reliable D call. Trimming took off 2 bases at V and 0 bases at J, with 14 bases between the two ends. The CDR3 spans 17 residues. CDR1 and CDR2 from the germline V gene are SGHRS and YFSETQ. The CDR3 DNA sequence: TGCGCCAGCAGCTTCAATCAGCGATCTGCAACTAATGAAAAACTGTTTTTT. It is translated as CASSFNQRSATNEKLFF.

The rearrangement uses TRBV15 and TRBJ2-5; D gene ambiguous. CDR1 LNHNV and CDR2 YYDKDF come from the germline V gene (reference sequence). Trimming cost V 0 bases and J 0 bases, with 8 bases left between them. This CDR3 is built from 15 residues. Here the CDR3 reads CATSRDLLYQETQYF. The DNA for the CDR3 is TGTGCCACCAGCAGAGATCTGTTGTACCAAGAGACCCAGTACTTC.

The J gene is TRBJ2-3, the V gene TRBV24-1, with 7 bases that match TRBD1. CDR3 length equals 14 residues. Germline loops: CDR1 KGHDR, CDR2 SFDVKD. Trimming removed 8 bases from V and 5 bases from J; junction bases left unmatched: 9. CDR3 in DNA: TGTGCCACCAAAGGGGGCTCAGGGGAAGATACGCAGTATTTT. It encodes CATKGGSGEDTQYF.

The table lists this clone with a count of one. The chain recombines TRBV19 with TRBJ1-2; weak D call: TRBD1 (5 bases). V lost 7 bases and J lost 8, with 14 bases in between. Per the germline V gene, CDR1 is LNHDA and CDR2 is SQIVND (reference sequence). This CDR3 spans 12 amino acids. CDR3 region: CASNPYPGGYTF. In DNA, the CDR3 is TGTGCCAGTAATCCCTACCCAGGGGGCTACACCTTC.

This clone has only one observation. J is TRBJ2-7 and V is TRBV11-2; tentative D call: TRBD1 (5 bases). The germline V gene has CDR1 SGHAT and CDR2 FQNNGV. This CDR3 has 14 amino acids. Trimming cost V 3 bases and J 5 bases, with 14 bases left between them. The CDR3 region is CASSLGLRADEQYF. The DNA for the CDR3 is TGTGCCAGCAGCTTGGGGCTAAGGGCCGACGAGCAGTACTTC.

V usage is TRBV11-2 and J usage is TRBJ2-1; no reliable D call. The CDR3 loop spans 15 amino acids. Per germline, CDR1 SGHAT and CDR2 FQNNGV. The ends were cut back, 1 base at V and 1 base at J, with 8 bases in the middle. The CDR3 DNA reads TGTGCCAGCAGCTTAGCACACCTGTCCTACAATGAGCAGTTCTTC. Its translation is CASSLAHLSYNEQFF.

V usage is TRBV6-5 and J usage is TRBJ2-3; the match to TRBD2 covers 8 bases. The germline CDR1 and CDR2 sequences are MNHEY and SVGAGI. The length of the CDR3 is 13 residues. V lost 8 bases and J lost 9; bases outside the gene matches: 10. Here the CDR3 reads CASLNSGGETQYF. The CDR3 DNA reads TGTGCCAGCTTAAACAGCGGGGGAGAGACGCAGTATTTT.

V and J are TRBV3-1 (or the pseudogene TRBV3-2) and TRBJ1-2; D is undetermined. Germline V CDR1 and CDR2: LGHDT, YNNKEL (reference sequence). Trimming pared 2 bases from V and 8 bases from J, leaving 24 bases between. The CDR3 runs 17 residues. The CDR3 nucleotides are TGTGCCAGCAGCCAAAACCTCTTAAACGGCGGTCGGTGGGGCTACACCTTC. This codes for CASSQNLLNGGRWGYTF.

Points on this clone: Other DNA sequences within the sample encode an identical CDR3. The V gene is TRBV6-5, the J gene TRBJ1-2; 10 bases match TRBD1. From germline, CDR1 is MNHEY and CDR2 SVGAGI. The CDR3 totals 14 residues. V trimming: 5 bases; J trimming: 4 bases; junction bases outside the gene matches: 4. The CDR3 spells CASSPGQGSYGYTF. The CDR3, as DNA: TGTGCCAGCAGTCCGGGACAGGGGAGCTATGGCTACACCTTC.

CDR3 nucleotide sequence: TGTGCCAGCGGACAGGGCCGAAATCAGCCCCAGCATTTT. Translation: CASGQGRNQPQHF. The chain has TRBV2 and TRBJ1-5; 8 bases agree with TRBD1. CDR1 and CDR2 from the germline V gene are SNHLY and FYNNEI. The V segment lost 8 bases and the J segment 4 bases; nucleotides outside the gene matches: 4. The CDR3 contains 13 residues. Supplemented by reference TRBV2 and TRBJ1-5, the full variable domain reads EPEVTQTPSHQVTQMGQEVILRCVPISNHLYFYWYRQILGQKVEFLVSFYNNEISEKSEIFDDQFSVERPDGSNFTLKIRSTKLEDSAMYFCASGQGRNQPQHFGDGTRLSIL.

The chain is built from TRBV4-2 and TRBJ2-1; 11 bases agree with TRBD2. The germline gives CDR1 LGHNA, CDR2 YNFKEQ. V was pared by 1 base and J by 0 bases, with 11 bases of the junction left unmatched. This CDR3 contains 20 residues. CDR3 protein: CASSQVSASGGPRSYNEQFF. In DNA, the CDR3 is TGTGCCAGCAGCCAAGTGTCGGCTAGCGGGGGGCCTCGCTCCTACAATGAGCAGTTCTTC.

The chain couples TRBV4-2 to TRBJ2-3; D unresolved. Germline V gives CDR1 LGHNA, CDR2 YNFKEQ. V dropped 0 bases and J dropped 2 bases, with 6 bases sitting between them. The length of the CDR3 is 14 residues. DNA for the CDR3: TGTGCCAGCAGCCAAGAAGGAGCCACAGATACGCAGTATTTT. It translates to CASSQEGATDTQYF.

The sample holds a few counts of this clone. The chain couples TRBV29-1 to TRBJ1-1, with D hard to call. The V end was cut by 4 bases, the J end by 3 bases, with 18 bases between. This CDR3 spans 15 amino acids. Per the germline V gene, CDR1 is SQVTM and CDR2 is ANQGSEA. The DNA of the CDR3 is TGCAGCGTTGTACCCAGGCGAACATCGGACACTGAAGCTTTCTTT. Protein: CSVVPRRTSDTEAFF.